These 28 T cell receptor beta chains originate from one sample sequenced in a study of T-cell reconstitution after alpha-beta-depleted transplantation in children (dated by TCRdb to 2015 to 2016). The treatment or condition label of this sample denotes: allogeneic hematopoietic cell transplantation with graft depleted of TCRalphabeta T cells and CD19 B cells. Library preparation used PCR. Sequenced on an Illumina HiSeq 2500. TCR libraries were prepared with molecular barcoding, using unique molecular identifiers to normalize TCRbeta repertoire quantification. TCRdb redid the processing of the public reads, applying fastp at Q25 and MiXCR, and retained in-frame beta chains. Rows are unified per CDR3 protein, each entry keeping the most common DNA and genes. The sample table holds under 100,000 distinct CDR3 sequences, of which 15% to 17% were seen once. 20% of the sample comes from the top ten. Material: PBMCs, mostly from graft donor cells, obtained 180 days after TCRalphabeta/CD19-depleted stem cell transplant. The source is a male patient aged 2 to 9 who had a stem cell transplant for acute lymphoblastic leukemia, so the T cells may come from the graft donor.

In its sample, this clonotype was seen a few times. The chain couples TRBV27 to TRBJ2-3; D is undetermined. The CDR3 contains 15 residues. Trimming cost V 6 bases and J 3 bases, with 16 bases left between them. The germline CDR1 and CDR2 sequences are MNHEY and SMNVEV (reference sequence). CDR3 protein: CASSLQTPGTDTQYF. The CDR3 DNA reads TGTGCCAGCAGCCTACAGACCCCTGGGACAGATACGCAGTATTTT.

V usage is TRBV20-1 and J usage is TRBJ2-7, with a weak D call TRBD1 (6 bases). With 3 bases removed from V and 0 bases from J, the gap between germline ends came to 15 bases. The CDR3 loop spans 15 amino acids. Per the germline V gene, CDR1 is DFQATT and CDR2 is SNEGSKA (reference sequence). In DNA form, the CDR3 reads TGCAGTGCTAGCCTGGGACAAAGAAGCTCCTACGAGCAGTACTTC. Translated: CSASLGQRSSYEQYF.

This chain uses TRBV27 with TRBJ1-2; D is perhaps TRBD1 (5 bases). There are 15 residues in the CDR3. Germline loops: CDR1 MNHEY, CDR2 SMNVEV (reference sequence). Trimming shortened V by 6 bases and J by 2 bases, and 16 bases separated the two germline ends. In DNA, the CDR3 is TGTGCCAGCAGACTAAGAGGGGAAAAGAACTATGGCTACACCTTC. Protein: CASRLRGEKNYGYTF.

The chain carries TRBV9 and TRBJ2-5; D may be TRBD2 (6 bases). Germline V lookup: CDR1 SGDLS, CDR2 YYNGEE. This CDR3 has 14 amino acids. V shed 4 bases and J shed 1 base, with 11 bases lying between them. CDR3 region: CASSKGTAQETQYF. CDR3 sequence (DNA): TGTGCCAGCAGCAAGGGGACTGCCCAAGAGACCCAGTACTTC.

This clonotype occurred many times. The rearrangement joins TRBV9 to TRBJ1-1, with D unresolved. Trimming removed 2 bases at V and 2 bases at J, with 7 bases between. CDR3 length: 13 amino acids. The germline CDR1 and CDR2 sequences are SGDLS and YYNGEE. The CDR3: CASSVMDNTEAFF. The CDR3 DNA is TGTGCCAGCAGCGTCATGGATAACACTGAAGCTTTCTTT.

The CDR3 bases are TGTGCCAGCAGCTCAATACCGGGACAGATCATCTACGAGCAGTACTTC. It specifies CASSSIPGQIIYEQYF. This chain joins TRBV7-9 and TRBJ2-7; 7 bases line up with TRBD1. The CDR3 sequence is 16 residues long. Germline V CDR1 and CDR2: SEHNR, FQNEAQ (reference sequence). The junction had 12 bases not matched to a gene; V was cut back by 4 bases and J by 3 bases. Drawing the rest from reference TRBV7-9 and TRBJ2-7, the complete variable domain is DTGVSQNPRHKITKRGQNVTFRCDPISEHNRLYWYRQTLGQGPEFLTYFQNEAQLEKSRLLSDRFSAERPKGSFSTLEIQRTEQGDSAMYLCASSSIPGQIIYEQYFGPGTRLTVT.

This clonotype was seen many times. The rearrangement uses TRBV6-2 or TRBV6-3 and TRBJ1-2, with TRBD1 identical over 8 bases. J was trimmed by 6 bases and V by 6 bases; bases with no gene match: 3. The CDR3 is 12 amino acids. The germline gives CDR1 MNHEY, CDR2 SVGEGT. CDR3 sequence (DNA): TGTGCCAGCAGCCCGACAGGGGATGGCTACACCTTC. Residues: CASSPTGDGYTF.

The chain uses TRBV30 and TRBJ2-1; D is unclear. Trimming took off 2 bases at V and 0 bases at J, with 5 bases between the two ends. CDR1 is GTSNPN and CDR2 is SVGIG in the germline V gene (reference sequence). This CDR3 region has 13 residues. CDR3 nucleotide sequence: TGTGCCTGGAGTAAAAGCTCCTACAATGAGCAGTTCTTC. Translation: CAWSKSSYNEQFF.

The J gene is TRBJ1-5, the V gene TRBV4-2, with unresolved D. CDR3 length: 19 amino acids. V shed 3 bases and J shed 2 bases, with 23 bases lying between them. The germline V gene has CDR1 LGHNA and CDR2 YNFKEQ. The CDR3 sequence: CASSHLTRGNGLGNQPQHF. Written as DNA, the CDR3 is TGTGCCAGCAGCCACCTCACCCGGGGTAACGGCTTGGGCAATCAGCCCCAGCATTTT.

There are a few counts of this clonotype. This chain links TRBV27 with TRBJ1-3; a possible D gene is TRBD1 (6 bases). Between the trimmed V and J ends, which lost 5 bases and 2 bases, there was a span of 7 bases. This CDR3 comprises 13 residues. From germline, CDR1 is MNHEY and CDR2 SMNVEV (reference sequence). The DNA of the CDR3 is TGTGCCAGCAGTCACAGGGCTGGAAACACCATATATTTT. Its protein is CASSHRAGNTIYF.

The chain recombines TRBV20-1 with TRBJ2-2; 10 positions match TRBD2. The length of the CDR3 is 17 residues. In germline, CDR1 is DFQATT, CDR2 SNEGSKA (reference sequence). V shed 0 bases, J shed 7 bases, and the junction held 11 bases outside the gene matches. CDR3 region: CSARDGTSANYRGELFF. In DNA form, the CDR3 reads TGCAGTGCTAGAGATGGGACTAGCGCGAACTATCGCGGGGAGCTGTTTTTT.

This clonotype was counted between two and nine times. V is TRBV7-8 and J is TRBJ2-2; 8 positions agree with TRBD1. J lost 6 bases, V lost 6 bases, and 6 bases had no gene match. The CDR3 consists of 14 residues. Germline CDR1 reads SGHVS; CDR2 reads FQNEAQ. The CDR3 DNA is TGTGCCAGCAGGGACAGGGACGGGCCCGGGGAGCTGTTTTTT. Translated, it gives CASRDRDGPGELFF.

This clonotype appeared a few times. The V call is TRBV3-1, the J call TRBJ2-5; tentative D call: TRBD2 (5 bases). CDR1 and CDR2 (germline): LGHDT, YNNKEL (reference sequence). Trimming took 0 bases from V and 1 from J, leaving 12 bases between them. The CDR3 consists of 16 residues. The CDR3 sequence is CASSQDLLAGQETQYF. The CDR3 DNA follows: TGTGCCAGCAGCCAAGACTTGCTAGCCGGCCAAGAGACCCAGTACTTC.

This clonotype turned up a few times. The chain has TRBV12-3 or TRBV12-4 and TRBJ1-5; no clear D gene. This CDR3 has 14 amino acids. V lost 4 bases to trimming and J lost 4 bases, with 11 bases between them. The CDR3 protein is CASSSTTFNQPQHF. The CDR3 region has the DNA TGTGCCAGCAGTTCGACAACCTTTAATCAGCCCCAGCATTTT.

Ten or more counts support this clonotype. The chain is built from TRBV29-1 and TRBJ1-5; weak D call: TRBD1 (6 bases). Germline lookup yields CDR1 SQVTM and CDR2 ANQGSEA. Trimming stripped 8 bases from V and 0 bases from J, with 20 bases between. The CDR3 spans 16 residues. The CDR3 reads CSKLTPDRYSNQPQHF. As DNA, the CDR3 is TGCAGCAAACTGACCCCGGACAGATATAGCAATCAGCCCCAGCATTTT.

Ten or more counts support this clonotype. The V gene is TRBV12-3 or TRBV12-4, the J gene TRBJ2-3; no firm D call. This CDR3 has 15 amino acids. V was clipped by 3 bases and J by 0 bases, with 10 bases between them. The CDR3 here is CASSFGKSSTDTQYF. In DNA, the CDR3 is TGTGCCAGCAGTTTTGGGAAGTCCAGCACAGATACGCAGTATTTT.

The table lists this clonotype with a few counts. The CDR3 nucleotides are TGTGCTAGTGGCCCCCGGGACAGCCAAGGGCCGGTAAAGTACTTC. It specifies CASGPRDSQGPVKYF. The chain is built from TRBV12-5 and TRBJ2-4; 7 bases map to TRBD1. Unmatched junction bases numbered 19, after V lost 6 bases and J lost 14 bases. This CDR3 is 15 amino acids long. Germline CDR1 reads LGHNT; CDR2 reads FRNRAP.

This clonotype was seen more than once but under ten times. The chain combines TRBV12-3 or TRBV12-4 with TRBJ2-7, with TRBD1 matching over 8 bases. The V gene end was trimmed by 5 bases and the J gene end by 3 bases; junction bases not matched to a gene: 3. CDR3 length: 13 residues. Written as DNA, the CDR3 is TGTGCCAGCAGTCGCAGGGGGCTCTACGAGCAGTACTTC. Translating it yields CASSRRGLYEQYF.

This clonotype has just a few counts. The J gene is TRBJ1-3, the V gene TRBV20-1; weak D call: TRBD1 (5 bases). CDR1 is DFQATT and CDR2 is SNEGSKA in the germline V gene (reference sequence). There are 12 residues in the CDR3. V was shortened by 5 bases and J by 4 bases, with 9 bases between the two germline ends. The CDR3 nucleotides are TGCAGTGCTCCAGGGTACGGAAACACCATATATTTT. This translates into CSAPGYGNTIYF.

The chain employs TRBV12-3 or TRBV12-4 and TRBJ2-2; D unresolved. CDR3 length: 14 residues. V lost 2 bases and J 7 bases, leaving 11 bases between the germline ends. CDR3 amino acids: CASSLPGLIGELFF. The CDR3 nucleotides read TGTGCCAGCAGTTTACCCGGGTTAATCGGGGAGCTGTTTTTT.

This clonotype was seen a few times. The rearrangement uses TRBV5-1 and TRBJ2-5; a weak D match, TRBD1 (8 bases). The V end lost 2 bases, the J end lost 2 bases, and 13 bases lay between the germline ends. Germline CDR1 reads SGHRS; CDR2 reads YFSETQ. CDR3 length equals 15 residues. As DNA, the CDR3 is TGCGCCAGCAGCTTCGGACAGGGAGGGCAAGAGACCCAGTACTTC. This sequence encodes CASSFGQGGQETQYF.

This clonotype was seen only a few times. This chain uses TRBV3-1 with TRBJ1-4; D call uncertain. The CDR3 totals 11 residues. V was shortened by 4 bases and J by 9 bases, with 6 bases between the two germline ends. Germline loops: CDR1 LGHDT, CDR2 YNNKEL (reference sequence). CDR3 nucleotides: TGTGCCAGCAGCCTTCAGAAAAAACTGTTTTTT. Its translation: CASSLQKKLFF.

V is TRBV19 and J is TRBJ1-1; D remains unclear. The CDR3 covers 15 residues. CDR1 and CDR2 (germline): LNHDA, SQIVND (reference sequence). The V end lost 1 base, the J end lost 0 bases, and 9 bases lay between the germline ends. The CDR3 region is CASSIAASMNTEAFF. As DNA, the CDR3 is TGTGCCAGTAGTATAGCGGCCAGTATGAACACTGAAGCTTTCTTT.

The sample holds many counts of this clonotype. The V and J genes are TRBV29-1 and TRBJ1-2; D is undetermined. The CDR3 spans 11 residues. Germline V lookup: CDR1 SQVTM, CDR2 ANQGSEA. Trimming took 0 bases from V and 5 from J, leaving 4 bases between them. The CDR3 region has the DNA TGCAGCGTTGAAGAGGAATATGGCTACACCTTC. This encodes CSVEEEYGYTF.

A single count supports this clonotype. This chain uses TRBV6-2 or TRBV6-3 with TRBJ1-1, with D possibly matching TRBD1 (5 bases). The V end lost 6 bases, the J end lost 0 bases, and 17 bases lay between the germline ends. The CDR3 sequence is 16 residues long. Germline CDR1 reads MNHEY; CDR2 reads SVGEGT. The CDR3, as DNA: TGTGCCAGCAGCGATGGGGGGTCCGGGGTGAACACTGAAGCTTTCTTT. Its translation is CASSDGGSGVNTEAFF.

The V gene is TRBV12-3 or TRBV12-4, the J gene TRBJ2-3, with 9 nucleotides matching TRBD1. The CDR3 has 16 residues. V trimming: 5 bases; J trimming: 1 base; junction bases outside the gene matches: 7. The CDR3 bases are TGTGCCAGCAGTCCCGCCGGGACAGGGCGCACAGATACGCAGTATTTT. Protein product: CASSPAGTGRTDTQYF.

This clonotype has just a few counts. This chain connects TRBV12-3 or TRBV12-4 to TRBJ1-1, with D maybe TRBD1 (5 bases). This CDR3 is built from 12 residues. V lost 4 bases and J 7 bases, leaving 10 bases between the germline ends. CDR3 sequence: CASSWWGSEAFF. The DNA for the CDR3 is TGTGCCAGCAGTTGGTGGGGGAGTGAAGCTTTCTTT.

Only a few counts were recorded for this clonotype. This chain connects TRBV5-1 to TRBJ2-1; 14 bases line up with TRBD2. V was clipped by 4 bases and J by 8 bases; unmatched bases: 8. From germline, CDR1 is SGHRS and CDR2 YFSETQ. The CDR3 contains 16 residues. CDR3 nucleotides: TGCGCCAGCAGCGAACGGACTAGCGGGGGGATCGATGAGCAGTTCTTC. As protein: CASSERTSGGIDEQFF. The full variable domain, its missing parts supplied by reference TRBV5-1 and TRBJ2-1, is KAGVTQTPRYLIKTRGQQVTLSCSPISGHRSVSWYQQTPGQGLQFLFEYFSETQRNKGNFPGRFSGRQFSNSRSEMNVSTLELGDSALYLCASSERTSGGIDEQFFGPGTRLTVL.